Below, one TCR beta chain is given with its context. Its antigen is unknown. This specimen belongs to a study of shared clonotypes between healthy human individuals. Study-level results: Naive subsets generally exceeded memory subsets in estimated richness.

The trim removed 7 bases at V and 0 bases at J, leaving 13 bases unmatched. The CDR3 spans 17 residues. Per germline, CDR1 SNHLY and CDR2 FYNNEI. Measured with immunoSEQ multiplex PCR; TCRdb has only the in-frame clones, and not every one. The sample lists under 2,500,000 clones, roughly 95% occurring once. This sequence joins TRBV2 and TRBJ2-7, with TRBD1 matching 9 bases. The TCR sequence derives from a man aged 18 to 30 in good health. Material for sequencing was naive CD4+ T cells sorted from blood. The sample's subset: CD45RA+ positively selected. CDR3 sequence (DNA): TGTGCCAGCACTGCGGACAGGGGTACGACGGGCTCCTACGAGCAGTACTTC. This sequence encodes CASTADRGTTGSYEQYF.